The 16 T cell receptor beta chains below all came from one sample that was sequenced in a study of human T cells and chemical hapten exposure. TCRdb used MiXCR to reprocess the RACE reads, holding one entry per CDR3 protein. Of around 100,000 distinct CDR3 sequences in the sample, roughly 11% were seen once. Time point given: patch test 1, 2 weeks after DPC sensitization. Treatment noted: therapeutic diphenylcyclopropenone sensitization with weekly scalp DPC. The specimen was whole blood, collected in connection with sensitization to the hapten diphenylcyclopropenone (DPC). These receptors all stem from a woman aged 40 to 50 with alopecia areata. Some clones in this sample may be carry-over from other donors' samples.

This clonotype was picked up a small number of times. The chain combines TRBV14 with TRBJ2-5; TRBD2 aligns across 7 bases. Germline loops: CDR1 SGHDN, CDR2 FVKESK. The V and J ends lost 3 bases and 2 bases, in that order; junction bases with no gene match: 6. This CDR3 spans 15 amino acids. The CDR3 reads CASSHPSGVQETQYF. In nucleotides, the CDR3 is TGTGCCAGCAGCCACCCCAGCGGGGTACAAGAGACCCAGTACTTC.

The J gene is TRBJ2-5, the V gene TRBV4-2, with 7 bases matching TRBD1. After removal of 4 bases from V and 3 bases from J, the junction contained 8 bases not matched to a gene. CDR3 size: 15 residues. Germline V lookup: CDR1 LGHNA, CDR2 YNFKEQ. The CDR3 DNA reads TGTGCCAGCAGCCCCATGGGGGACAGTGAAGAGACCCAGTACTTC. Protein sequence: CASSPMGDSEETQYF.

This clonotype was seen a few times. The gene calls are TRBV27 and TRBJ2-7; TRBD1 matches at 8 bases. CDR1 and CDR2 from the germline V gene are MNHEY and SMNVEV (reference sequence). This CDR3 is built from 13 residues. Trimming at V came to 5 bases and at J to 3 bases, leaving 3 bases not matched to a gene. The CDR3 loop is CASSPDRVYEQYF. CDR3 nucleotide sequence: TGTGCCAGCAGTCCGGACAGGGTCTACGAGCAGTACTTC.

About this clonotype: Given a much more abundant clone one base away, this may be a read error. This chain joins TRBV11-2 and TRBJ2-1; 7 positions agree with TRBD2. This CDR3 contains 13 residues. Per the germline V gene, CDR1 is SGHAT and CDR2 is FQNNGV. CDR3 nucleotides: TGTGCCAGCAGCCACGGGTCTAGCGGCCCTTTGCTCTTC. Protein product: CASSHGSSGPLLF.

Ten or more counts support this clonotype. In nucleotides, the CDR3 is TGCAGTGGGTCGGATAGCGGAAAGGAGGTAGAGACCCAGTACTTC. Its protein is CSGSDSGKEVETQYF. The rearrangement links TRBV20-1 to TRBJ2-5; TRBD2 might be the D (6 bases). The CDR3 covers 15 residues. V lost 7 bases and J 4 bases, leaving 22 bases between the germline ends. Germline V gene data show CDR1 as DFQATT and CDR2 as SNEGSKA (reference sequence).

The sample holds many counts of this clonotype. Written as DNA, the CDR3 is TGTGCCAGCAGCTTAATAGGGAATACCAATGAAAAACTGTTTTTT. Its protein product is CASSLIGNTNEKLFF. The chain has TRBV7-2 and TRBJ1-4; D is undetermined. The V and J ends lost 2 bases and 5 bases respectively, with 12 bases between them. From germline, CDR1 is SGHTA and CDR2 FQGNSA. The CDR3 has 15 residues.

The rearrangement links TRBV29-1 to TRBJ2-7; 7 nucleotides match TRBD1. The CDR3 loop spans 15 amino acids. The germline CDR1 and CDR2 sequences are SQVTM and ANQGSEA. The junction had 14 bases not matched to a gene; V was cut back by 2 bases and J by 7 bases. CDR3 protein: CSVESRGQPSREQYF. The CDR3, as DNA: TGCAGCGTTGAATCAAGGGGACAGCCTTCGCGGGAGCAGTACTTC.

This chain joins TRBV11-2 and TRBJ2-2; D is undetermined. In germline, CDR1 is SGHAT, CDR2 FQNNGV. CDR3 length equals 19 residues. V was cut by 1 base and J by 1 base, with 19 bases left in between. Here the CDR3 DNA reads TGTGCCAGCAGCTTAGGCCCCCCCCCACAGTGGGTGAACACCGGGGAGCTGTTTTTT. This gives the protein CASSLGPPPQWVNTGELFF. Full variable domain (missing parts from reference TRBV11-2 and TRBJ2-2): EAGVAQSPRYKIIEKRQSVAFWCNPISGHATLYWYQQILGQGPKLLIQFQNNGVVDDSQLPKDRFSAERLKGVDSTLKIQPAKLEDSAVYLCASSLGPPPQWVNTGELFFGEGSRLTVL.

This clonotype was counted a few times. CDR3 DNA: TGTGCCAGCAGTTTATCAGGGGTCTTCTATGGCTACACCTTC. Translated, it gives CASSLSGVFYGYTF. The chain employs TRBV28 and TRBJ1-2; D may be TRBD1 (6 bases). The CDR3 is made up of 14 amino acids. Germline-derived CDR1 and CDR2 are MDHEN and SYDVKM. V lost 1 base, J lost 4 bases, and 10 bases lay in between.

The table lists this clonotype with many counts. The gene calls are TRBV6-5 and TRBJ1-1; perhaps TRBD1 as D (5 bases). The CDR3 loop spans 15 amino acids. V dropped 0 bases and J dropped 9 bases, with 17 bases sitting between them. Germline assignment: CDR1 MNHEY and CDR2 SVGAGI. In DNA, the CDR3 is TGTGCCAGCAGTTACTCGTTCGGTTTAGAGGGGAAAGCTTTCTTT. Protein sequence: CASSYSFGLEGKAFF.

The V gene is TRBV4-1, the J gene TRBJ1-3; unclear D gene. The germline V gene encodes CDR1 MGHRA and CDR2 YSYEKL. The CDR3 is 16 residues long. V lost 0 bases and J 5 bases, leaving 14 bases between the germline ends. The CDR3 sequence is CASSQEGAPRRNTIYF. CDR3 bases: TGCGCCAGCAGCCAAGAAGGCGCACCGAGGAGAAACACCATATATTTT.

Only a few counts were recorded for this clonotype. The rearrangement links TRBV11-2 to TRBJ2-7; 10 positions agree with TRBD2. This CDR3 contains 17 residues. V was clipped by 0 bases and J by 2 bases; unmatched bases: 7. Germline loops: CDR1 SGHAT, CDR2 FQNNGV. The CDR3 reads CASSLDVSSGSAYEQYF. CDR3 sequence (DNA): TGTGCCAGCAGCTTAGATGTGTCTAGCGGGAGCGCCTACGAGCAGTACTTC.

Regarding this clonotype: One junction end does not reproduce the germline sequence, and a read error may be involved. This sequence joins TRBV7-2 and TRBJ2-5; a weak D match, TRBD1 (6 bases). The CDR3 covers 14 residues. Germline CDR1 reads SGHTA; CDR2 reads FQGNSA. The CDR3 here is CASRLAGARETQYF. The DNA for the CDR3 is TGTGCCAGCAGATTAGCAGGGGCACGAGAGACCCAGTACTTC.

This clonotype turned up a few times. The J gene is TRBJ2-1, the V gene TRBV6-5; 7 bases agree with TRBD1. V lost 3 bases and J lost 6; bases outside the gene matches: 11. The CDR3 sequence is 16 residues long. In germline, CDR1 is MNHEY, CDR2 SVGAGI. The CDR3, as DNA: TGTGCCAGCAGTTATTCCCGGACAGGTTCGAGCAATGAGCAGTTCTTC. Translated, it gives CASSYSRTGSSNEQFF.

This clonotype showed up many times. This rearrangement joins TRBV9 to TRBJ2-5, with 8 bases lining up with TRBD2. The V gene's germline CDR1 is SGDLS and CDR2 YYNGEE. The CDR3 contains 16 residues. V was clipped by 0 bases and J by 3 bases; unmatched bases: 7. In DNA, the CDR3 is TGTGCCAGCAGCGTAGCCGTAAGCGGGGGTGAAGAGACCCAGTACTTC. This gives the protein CASSVAVSGGEETQYF.

The chain has TRBV10-2 and TRBJ2-1; 9 positions agree with TRBD2. Germline assignment: CDR1 WSHSY and CDR2 SAAADI. The CDR3 is 15 amino acids. V lost 10 bases, J lost 0 bases, and 7 bases stayed unmatched. The CDR3 loop reads CAIVKRGASYNEQFF. The CDR3 DNA follows: TGCGCCATCGTCAAGCGGGGGGCCTCCTACAATGAGCAGTTCTTC.